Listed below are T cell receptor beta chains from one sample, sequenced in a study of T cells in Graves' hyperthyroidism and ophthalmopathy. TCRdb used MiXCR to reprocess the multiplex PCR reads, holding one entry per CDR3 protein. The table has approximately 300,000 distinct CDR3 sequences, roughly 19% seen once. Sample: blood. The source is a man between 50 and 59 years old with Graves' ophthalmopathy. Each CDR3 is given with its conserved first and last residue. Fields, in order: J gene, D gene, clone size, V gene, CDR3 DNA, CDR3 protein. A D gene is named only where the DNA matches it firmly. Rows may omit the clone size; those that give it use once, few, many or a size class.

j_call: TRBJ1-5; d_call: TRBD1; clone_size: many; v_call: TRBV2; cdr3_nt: TGTGCCAGCAGTGAAGGGGGCGAGACCGTTGCGGGACAGGGGTCGAGCAATCAGCCCCAGCATTTT; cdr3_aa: CASSEGGETVAGQGSSNQPQHF
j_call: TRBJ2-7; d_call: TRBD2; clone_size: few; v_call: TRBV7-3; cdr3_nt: TGTGCCAGCAGCCCACAAGCGGGGACCTACGAGCAGTACTTC; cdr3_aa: CASSPQAGTYEQYF
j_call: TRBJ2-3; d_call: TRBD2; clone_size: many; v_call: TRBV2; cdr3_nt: TGTGCCAGCACCGGACTAGCGCCCACCACAGATACGCAGTATTTT; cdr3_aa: CASTGLAPTTDTQYF
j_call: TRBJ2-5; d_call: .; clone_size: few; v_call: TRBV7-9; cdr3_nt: TGTGCCAGCAGCTTAGATGGGACGGGGGAGACCCAGTACTTC; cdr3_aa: CASSLDGTGETQYF
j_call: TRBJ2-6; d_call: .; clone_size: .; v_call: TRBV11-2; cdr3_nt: TGTGCCAGCCGGGACCCCAGCTCTGGGGCCAACGTCCTGACTTTC; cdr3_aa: CASRDPSSGANVLTF
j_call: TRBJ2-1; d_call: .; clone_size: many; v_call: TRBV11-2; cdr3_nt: TGTGCCAGCAGCCCGGGACAAACGCGATACAATGAGCAGTTCTTC; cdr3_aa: CASSPGQTRYNEQFF
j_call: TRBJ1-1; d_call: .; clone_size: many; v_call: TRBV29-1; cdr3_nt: TGCAGCGTTGTGGGCCTAGAAGCTTTCTTT; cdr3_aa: CSVVGLEAFF
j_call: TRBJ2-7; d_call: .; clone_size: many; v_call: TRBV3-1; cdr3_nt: TGTGCCAGCAGCCAAAAGGGACTGCCGGGACGCTTCGCCTACGAGCAGTACTTC; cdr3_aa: CASSQKGLPGRFAYEQYF
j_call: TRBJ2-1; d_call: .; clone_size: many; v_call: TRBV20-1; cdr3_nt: TGCAGTGCCAACGGACGGGAGTTCAATGAGCAGTTCTTC; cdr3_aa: CSANGREFNEQFF
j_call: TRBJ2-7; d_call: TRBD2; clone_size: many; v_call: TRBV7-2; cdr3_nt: TGTGCCAGCAGCTTTACCTCTAGCGGGAGTTACGAGCAGTACTTC; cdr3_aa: CASSFTSSGSYEQYF
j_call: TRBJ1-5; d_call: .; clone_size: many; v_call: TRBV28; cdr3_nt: TGTGCCACCCACCGGGACTACAATCAGCCCCAGCATTTT; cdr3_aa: CATHRDYNQPQHF
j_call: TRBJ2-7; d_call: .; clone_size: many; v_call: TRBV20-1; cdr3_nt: TGCAGTGCCCTAGGGGGCGGGAGTGACTACGAGCAGTACTTC; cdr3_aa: CSALGGGSDYEQYF
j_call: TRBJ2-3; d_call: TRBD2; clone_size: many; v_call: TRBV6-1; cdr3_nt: TGTGCCAGCAGTGGACTAGCGGTAAAAACAGATACGCAGTATTTT; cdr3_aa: CASSGLAVKTDTQYF
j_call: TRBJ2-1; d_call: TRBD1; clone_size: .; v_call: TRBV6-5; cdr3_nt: TGTGCCAGCAGTTACACGGACAGGGGGCTTCACAATGAGCAGTTCTTC; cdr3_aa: CASSYTDRGLHNEQFF